The 17 T cell receptor beta chains below were found in one sample sequenced in a study of vaccination effects on CD4 cells after COVID-19 (dated 2022 in TCRdb). The library was built by means of the immunoSEQ multiplex PCR assay. TCRdb took this table from immuneACCESS and kept in-frame rearrangements with V and J called. Such tables lack part of the clones; where checked against another copy, unresolved V genes explain under half of the gap, and the rest is unexplained. Counted in this sample were under 55,000 clones; roughly two thirds of them appeared once. Around 7% of the sample is taken by the ten largest. No antigen has been identified for these receptors. After 10 to 11 days of culture, CD4+ T cells were isolated with the EasySep CD4+ T cell isolation kit. Two doses of either the BNT162b2 or the mRNA-1273 mRNA SARS-CoV-2 vaccine were administered to participants. The sample consisted of CD4+ T cells from PBMCs cultured without peptide, taken after COVID-19 vaccination. These receptors were collected from a human donor who received a COVID-19 vaccine.

This clone was found a few times. This rearrangement joins TRBV27 to TRBJ1-3, with D possibly matching TRBD1 (6 bases). The CDR3 length is 15 residues. Trimming shortened V by 6 bases and J by 7 bases, and 19 bases separated the two germline ends. The germline V gene encodes CDR1 MNHEY and CDR2 SMNVEV (reference sequence). The CDR3 DNA sequence: TGTGCCAGCAGCCCATTGTTCGGGGGCGCGAACACCATATATTTT. Its translation: CASSPLFGGANTIYF.

The sample holds a few counts of this clone. J is TRBJ1-2 and V is TRBV18; D remains ambiguous. The CDR3 contains 13 residues. Germline assignment: CDR1 KGHSH and CDR2 LQKENI. V shed 2 bases and J shed 5 bases, with 9 bases lying between them. The CDR3 DNA reads TGTGCCAGCTCACCAGAGCAGCAGTATGGCTACACCTTC. It codes for CASSPEQQYGYTF. The full variable domain, completed using reference TRBV18 and TRBJ1-2, is NAGVMQNPRHLVRRRGQEARLRCSPMKGHSHVYWYRQLPEEGLKFMVYLQKENIIDESGMPKERFSAEFPKEGPSILRIQQVVRGDSAAYFCASSPEQQYGYTFGSGTRLTVV.

The J gene is TRBJ1-1, the V gene TRBV5-1; 11 nucleotides match TRBD1. Germline lookup yields CDR1 SGHRS and CDR2 YFSETQ. Trimming cost V 7 bases and J 0 bases; bases outside gene matches: 8. CDR3 size: 16 residues. The CDR3 coding sequence is TGCGCCAGCGGCGACAGGACAGGGGGCATGAACACTGAAGCTTTCTTT. Translating it yields CASGDRTGGMNTEAFF.

This chain uses TRBV5-1 with TRBJ2-2, with D hard to call. In germline, CDR1 is SGHRS, CDR2 YFSETQ. V was shortened by 1 base and J by 4 bases, with 14 bases between the two germline ends. The CDR3 is 16 residues long. The CDR3 loop is CASSLSAPAPTGELFF. CDR3 bases: TGCGCCAGCAGCTTGAGCGCCCCAGCACCCACCGGGGAGCTGTTTTTT.

The rearrangement joins TRBV6-5 to TRBJ2-5; D is unresolved. Germline loops: CDR1 MNHEY, CDR2 SVGAGI. The CDR3 contains 13 residues. CDR3 DNA sequence: TGTGCAACCCGGGCCCCCACTCCGGAGACCCAGTACTTC. The encoded protein is CATRAPTPETQYF.

The chain combines TRBV5-4 with TRBJ2-5; no clear D. The CDR3 length is 13 residues. V lost 0 bases, J lost 6 bases, and 9 bases lay in between. In germline, CDR1 is SGHNT, CDR2 YYREEE (reference sequence). CDR3 region: CASSLDDLQTQYF. CDR3 DNA: TGTGCCAGCAGCTTGGATGATTTGCAGACCCAGTACTTC.

The rearrangement uses TRBV19 and TRBJ2-2; D gene uncertain. V lost 8 bases to trimming and J lost 6 bases, with 10 bases between them. CDR1 is LNHDA, CDR2 SQIVND, per germline (reference sequence). This CDR3 comprises 12 residues. Here the CDR3 DNA reads TGTGCCAGTTCCACCTTCCCCGGGGAGCTGTTTTTT. It yields the protein CASSTFPGELFF.

V is TRBV20-1 and J is TRBJ1-1; tentatively, D is TRBD1 (5 bases). Trimming pared 3 bases from V and 1 base from J, leaving 6 bases between. This CDR3 has 12 amino acids. Germline-derived CDR1 and CDR2 are DFQATT and SNEGSKA (reference sequence). The CDR3 sequence is CSASGQNTEAFF. The CDR3 DNA follows: TGCAGTGCTAGTGGACAGAACACTGAAGCTTTCTTT.

The V and J genes are TRBV19 and TRBJ1-3; 9 positions agree with TRBD1. There are 15 residues in the CDR3. J gave up 3 bases and V 6 bases, and 6 bases lay outside the gene matches. The germline V gene has CDR1 LNHDA and CDR2 SQIVND (reference sequence). The CDR3 bases are TGTGCCAGTAGCAGACAGGGGGTCAGTGGAAACACCATATATTTT. This gives the protein CASSRQGVSGNTIYF.

The chain employs TRBV2 and TRBJ2-5, with 8 positions matching TRBD2. V dropped 2 bases and J dropped 5; count of bases not matched to a gene: 7. The CDR3 runs 15 residues. Per germline, CDR1 SNHLY and CDR2 FYNNEI. The CDR3 DNA reads TGTGCCAGCAGTGAATTCGGGGGGGGCTCCGAGACCCAGTACTTC. It codes for CASSEFGGGSETQYF.

For the CDR3, the DNA is TGTGCCAGCAGCCAAGCCCTGACTAGCGGGGGGGCGGGCACAGATACGCAGTATTTT. Protein product: CASSQALTSGGAGTDTQYF. The V gene is TRBV14, the J gene TRBJ2-3; 14 bases are a match to TRBD2. CDR1 is SGHDN, CDR2 FVKESK, per germline. V dropped 1 base and J dropped 1; count of bases not matched to a gene: 7. CDR3 length equals 19 residues.

The V and J genes are TRBV11-3 and TRBJ2-3, with 9 nucleotides matching TRBD1. The germline V gene has CDR1 SGHNT and CDR2 YENEEA. This CDR3 is 16 amino acids long. The J segment lost 4 bases and the V segment lost 4 bases, leaving 9 bases of the junction unmatched. The CDR3 is CASSYTGTGRPDTQYF. CDR3 coding DNA: TGTGCCAGCAGCTATACCGGGACAGGGCGACCAGATACGCAGTATTTT.

The genes are TRBV6-6 and TRBJ1-3; a possible D gene is TRBD1 (5 bases). Germline V gene data show CDR1 as MNHNY and CDR2 as SVGAGI (reference sequence). This CDR3 spans 15 amino acids. The V end lost 6 bases, the J end lost 0 bases, and 12 bases lay between the germline ends. CDR3 region: CASRPQDLSGNTIYF. In DNA form, the CDR3 reads TGTGCCAGCAGACCACAGGACCTCTCTGGAAACACCATATATTTT.

This chain uses TRBV6-1 with TRBJ1-2; 10 bases are a match to TRBD1. Per germline, CDR1 MNHNS and CDR2 SASEGT. The CDR3 runs 15 residues. The V and J ends lost 1 base and 7 bases, in that order; junction bases with no gene match: 6. CDR3 region: CASSEGAGTGAGYTF. CDR3 nucleotide sequence: TGTGCCAGCAGTGAAGGGGCAGGGACAGGGGCTGGCTACACCTTC.

Only one count was recorded for this clone. The chain carries TRBV4-1 and TRBJ2-7; 7 bases map to TRBD1. Trimming removed 4 bases from V and 4 bases from J; junction bases left unmatched: 22. This CDR3 region has 19 residues. Germline V CDR1 and CDR2: MGHRA, YSYEKL. CDR3 coding DNA: TGCGCCAGCAGCCGGAAAACCGGGACAGAGCCCTCTCCTTTGTACGAGCAGTACTTC. Protein product: CASSRKTGTEPSPLYEQYF.

This clone has a handful of counts. This chain uses TRBV9 with TRBJ2-1; 11 nucleotides line up with TRBD1. The germline V gene has CDR1 SGDLS and CDR2 YYNGEE. The CDR3 contains 15 residues. The ends lost 5 bases at V and 5 bases at J; junction bases unmatched: 6. CDR3 in DNA: TGTGCCAGCAGTCCCAGGACAGGGGGCAACAATGAGCAGTTCTTC. Amino acids: CASSPRTGGNNEQFF.

The chain links TRBV11-2 to TRBJ2-6; 10 bases align to TRBD1. Per the germline V gene, CDR1 is SGHAT and CDR2 is FQNNGV. The CDR3 has 18 residues. The J segment lost 1 base and the V segment lost 5 bases, leaving 8 bases of the junction unmatched. The CDR3 protein is CASSPRDRGESGANVLTF. CDR3 nucleotide sequence: TGTGCCAGCAGCCCTAGGGACAGGGGAGAATCTGGGGCCAACGTCCTGACTTTC.